These 30 T cell receptor beta chains originate from one sample sequenced in a study of cytomegalovirus exposure and HLA in healthy donors. Only in-frame clones appear in the TCRdb table, and some are missing; sequencing was by immunoSEQ multiplex PCR. The sample lists 150,000 or so clones; more than 75% were seen once. Material: PBMCs. Every receptor here comes from a woman aged 25 to 39 in good health and CMV-seronegative.

The genes are TRBV27 and TRBJ1-2, with 7 bases that match TRBD1. Trimming at V came to 2 bases and at J to 6 bases, leaving 3 bases not matched to a gene. Germline V gives CDR1 MNHEY, CDR2 SMNVEV (reference sequence). CDR3 length: 13 amino acids. For the CDR3, the DNA is TGTGCCAGCAGTTTAGAAGGGGGCCATGGCTACACCTTC. Amino acids: CASSLEGGHGYTF.

The chain recombines TRBV5-6 with TRBJ2-7; D ambiguous. This CDR3 contains 14 residues. Germline V gene lookup returns CDR1 SGHDT and CDR2 YYEEEE. V lost 0 bases and J lost 1, with 8 bases in between. The CDR3 is CASSLVDGSYEQYF. The CDR3 coding sequence is TGTGCCAGCAGCTTGGTAGACGGGTCCTACGAGCAGTACTTC.

The chain combines TRBV20-1 with TRBJ1-2; D not resolved. The V and J ends lost 3 bases and 4 bases respectively, with 6 bases between them. CDR1 and CDR2 from the germline V gene are DFQATT and SNEGSKA (reference sequence). The CDR3 consists of 11 residues. The CDR3 coding sequence is TGCAGTGCTAGGATCGGCTATGGCTACACCTTC. It is translated as CSARIGYGYTF.

This clone was picked up one time. The V gene is TRBV27, the J gene TRBJ1-1; weak D call: TRBD1 (6 bases). There are 18 residues in the CDR3. CDR1 is MNHEY, CDR2 SMNVEV, per germline (reference sequence). V was pared by 5 bases and J by 3 bases, with 25 bases between. CDR3 loop: CASSRYREQERRDTEAFF. CDR3 coding DNA: TGTGCCAGCAGTCGTTACAGGGAGCAAGAGAGAAGGGACACTGAAGCTTTCTTT.

The chain is built from TRBV7-6 and TRBJ2-3; TRBD2 agrees at 10 bases. The CDR3 has 17 amino acids. CDR1 is SGHVS, CDR2 FNYEAQ, per germline. J lost 3 bases, V lost 1 base, and 7 bases had no gene match. The DNA of the CDR3 is TGTGCCAGCAGCTTAGTGGGAGCTAGCGGGGGTACAGATACGCAGTATTTT. Translating gives CASSLVGASGGTDTQYF.

The gene calls are TRBV27 and TRBJ1-1, with D possibly being TRBD1 (6 bases). The ends were cut back, 2 bases at V and 4 bases at J, with 11 bases in the middle. This CDR3 region has 14 residues. Germline V CDR1 and CDR2: MNHEY, SMNVEV (reference sequence). The CDR3 DNA reads TGTGCCAGCAGTTTACAGGGGTCTCCCACTGAAGCTTTCTTT. It yields the protein CASSLQGSPTEAFF.

This CDR3 is CASSMGQVSYEQYF. The CDR3 region has the DNA TGTGCCAGTAGTATGGGACAGGTCTCCTACGAGCAGTACTTC. J is TRBJ2-7 and V is TRBV19; TRBD1 agrees at 8 bases. This CDR3 is built from 14 residues. Germline V CDR1 and CDR2: LNHDA, SQIVND (reference sequence). V trimming: 3 bases; J trimming: 0 bases; junction bases outside the gene matches: 1.

The gene calls are TRBV5-6 and TRBJ2-5; D might be TRBD2 (6 bases). V lost 1 base and J lost 7, with 11 bases in between. The CDR3 is made up of 13 amino acids. CDR1 SGHDT and CDR2 YYEEEE come from the germline V gene. Here the CDR3 reads CASSLSGAGTQYF. The CDR3 DNA reads as TGTGCCAGCAGCTTGTCGGGAGCGGGGACCCAGTACTTC.

The rearrangement uses TRBV7-9 and TRBJ1-1; TRBD1 aligns across 7 bases. J gave up 4 bases and V 8 bases, and 7 bases lay outside the gene matches. The CDR3 covers 13 residues. The germline gives CDR1 SEHNR, CDR2 FQNEAQ (reference sequence). The CDR3 reads CASLNRDSTEAFF. CDR3 nucleotide sequence: TGTGCCAGCTTAAACCGGGACAGCACTGAAGCTTTCTTT. The full variable domain, its missing parts supplied by reference TRBV7-9 and TRBJ1-1, is DTGVSQNPRHKITKRGQNVTFRCDPISEHNRLYWYRQTLGQGPEFLTYFQNEAQLEKSRLLSDRFSAERPKGSFSTLEIQRTEQGDSAMYLCASLNRDSTEAFFGQGTRLTVV.

The gene calls are TRBV5-6 and TRBJ1-1, with 7 bases lining up with TRBD1. V shed 4 bases and J 7 bases; nucleotides not matched to a gene: 10. From germline, CDR1 is SGHDT and CDR2 YYEEEE. The length of the CDR3 is 14 residues. CDR3 nucleotide sequence: TGTGCCAGCAGCCTTAACAGGGGCCTGAGTGAAGCTTTCTTT. The encoded protein is CASSLNRGLSEAFF.

The chain is built from TRBV2 and TRBJ1-4; no definite D call. Trimming took off 3 bases at V and 3 bases at J, with 11 bases between the two ends. The length of the CDR3 is 15 residues. Germline lookup yields CDR1 SNHLY and CDR2 FYNNEI. The CDR3 sequence is CASSEISTANEKLFF. CDR3 bases: TGTGCCAGCAGTGAGATAAGTACTGCTAATGAAAAACTGTTTTTT. Full variable domain (outside the CDR3, taken from reference TRBV2 and TRBJ1-4): EPEVTQTPSHQVTQMGQEVILRCVPISNHLYFYWYRQILGQKVEFLVSFYNNEISEKSEIFDDQFSVERPDGSNFTLKIRSTKLEDSAMYFCASSEISTANEKLFFGSGTQLSVL.

The chain joins TRBV2 to TRBJ1-4; 7 nucleotides agree with TRBD1. Germline V CDR1 and CDR2: SNHLY, FYNNEI. The CDR3 sequence is 15 residues long. The J segment lost 8 bases and the V segment lost 11 bases, leaving 17 bases of the junction unmatched. In nucleotides, the CDR3 is TGTGCCGGCCGCACGATGGACAGGCCAACGGAAAAACTGTTTTTT. As protein: CAGRTMDRPTEKLFF.

This clone was seen only once. The chain recombines TRBV2 with TRBJ2-1; 14 bases match TRBD2. Germline V CDR1 and CDR2: SNHLY, FYNNEI. This CDR3 region has 16 residues. Losses at the gene ends were 7 bases for V and 6 bases for J; bases not matched to a gene: 8. CDR3 sequence (DNA): TGTGCCAGCAACTTAAACGGACTAGCGGGGGGCAATGAGCAGTTCTTC. Amino acids: CASNLNGLAGGNEQFF.

The V and J genes are TRBV13 and TRBJ1-2; TRBD1 might be the D (5 bases). Looked up from germline, CDR1 is PRHDT and CDR2 is FYEKMQ (reference sequence). CDR3 length: 14 residues. With 3 bases removed from V and 8 bases from J, the gap between germline ends came to 16 bases. This CDR3 reads CASSFLTENRGYTF. The CDR3 DNA reads TGTGCCAGCAGCTTCTTGACAGAGAATCGAGGCTACACCTTC.

This chain uses TRBV5-6 with TRBJ2-5, with D tentatively TRBD2 (6 bases). Trimming pared 2 bases from V and 5 bases from J, leaving 16 bases between. The CDR3 spans 15 residues. CDR1 is SGHDT and CDR2 is YYEEEE in the germline V gene. CDR3 region: CASSFFPRGRETQYF. The CDR3 DNA reads as TGTGCCAGCAGCTTCTTTCCGCGGGGACGGGAGACCCAGTACTTC.

Only one count was recorded for this clone. This sequence joins TRBV4-3 and TRBJ2-7; the match to TRBD2 covers 8 bases. V dropped 0 bases and J dropped 1; count of bases not matched to a gene: 5. This CDR3 contains 16 residues. Per germline, CDR1 LGHNA and CDR2 YSLEER. The CDR3 region has the DNA TGCGCCAGCAGCCAAGATCCCGCGGGGGGATCCTACGAGCAGTACTTC. This encodes CASSQDPAGGSYEQYF.

This sequence joins TRBV5-1 and TRBJ2-2; possibly TRBD1 for D (6 bases). Trimming took off 0 bases at V and 5 bases at J, with 20 bases between the two ends. The CDR3 sequence is 18 residues long. Per the germline V gene, CDR1 is SGHRS and CDR2 is YFSETQ. The chain's CDR3 is CASSLDRSGAGRTGELFF. CDR3 in DNA: TGCGCCAGCAGCTTGGACCGTTCAGGGGCCGGTCGGACCGGGGAGCTGTTTTTT. The variable domain in full, with the rest retrieved from reference TRBV5-1 and TRBJ2-2, is KAGVTQTPRYLIKTRGQQVTLSCSPISGHRSVSWYQQTPGQGLQFLFEYFSETQRNKGNFPGRFSGRQFSNSRSEMNVSTLELGDSALYLCASSLDRSGAGRTGELFFGEGSRLTVL.

V gene TRBV18 combines with J gene TRBJ2-7, with a tentative D call TRBD2 (7 bases). CDR1 is KGHSH, CDR2 LQKENI, per germline. With 4 bases removed from V and 0 bases from J, the gap between germline ends came to 16 bases. CDR3 size: 16 residues. The CDR3 bases are TGTGCCAGCTCACTGTCGGGGGGCTCAAGCTCCTACGAGCAGTACTTC. Residues: CASSLSGGSSSYEQYF.

The genes are TRBV2 and TRBJ2-1, with 10 positions matching TRBD2. V lost 11 bases to trimming and J lost 7 bases; unmatched junction nucleotides: 11. Germline loops: CDR1 SNHLY, CDR2 FYNNEI. CDR3 length equals 14 residues. CDR3 loop: CAALAGLAVNEQFF. The CDR3 DNA reads as TGTGCCGCCCTAGCAGGACTAGCGGTAAATGAGCAGTTCTTC.

For this clone: The sample carries other DNA sequences with the same CDR3. V and J are TRBV19 and TRBJ2-2; D possibly corresponds to TRBD1 (6 bases). Trimming took off 5 bases at V and 2 bases at J, with 9 bases between the two ends. The CDR3 loop spans 14 amino acids. Germline CDR1 reads LNHDA; CDR2 reads SQIVND (reference sequence). CDR3 nucleotide sequence: TGTGCCAGTAGTCCGGGGACAAACACCGGGGAGCTGTTTTTT. As protein: CASSPGTNTGELFF.

The chain couples TRBV29-1 to TRBJ2-1; TRBD2 agrees at 14 bases. This CDR3 has 14 residues. Unmatched junction bases numbered 4, after V lost 7 bases and J lost 5 bases. Germline V CDR1 and CDR2: SQVTM, ANQGSEA. Here the CDR3 reads CSGGLAGENNEQFF. For the CDR3, the DNA is TGCAGCGGGGGACTAGCGGGAGAGAACAATGAGCAGTTCTTC.

The rearrangement joins TRBV27 to TRBJ2-7, with 10 bases fitting TRBD1. CDR3 length equals 17 residues. The V and J ends lost 5 bases and 3 bases, in that order; junction bases with no gene match: 13. Germline V gives CDR1 MNHEY, CDR2 SMNVEV (reference sequence). This CDR3 is CASSQRTGGNMFYEQYF. The CDR3 bases are TGTGCCAGCAGTCAACGGACAGGGGGAAATATGTTCTACGAGCAGTACTTC.

This sequence joins TRBV5-4 and TRBJ1-5; D gene unclear. The germline V and J ends were trimmed by 1 base and 6 bases, with 11 bases remaining between them. The germline V gene has CDR1 SGHNT and CDR2 YYREEE (reference sequence). This CDR3 region has 14 residues. The CDR3: CASSLFGEGQPQHF. Written as DNA, the CDR3 is TGTGCCAGCAGCTTGTTCGGGGAAGGTCAGCCCCAGCATTTT.

This clone was observed once. The rearrangement joins TRBV2 to TRBJ2-7; D is possibly TRBD1 (6 bases). This CDR3 is 14 amino acids long. Trimming left V 6 bases short and J 6 bases short, with 18 bases between. CDR1 SNHLY and CDR2 FYNNEI come from the germline V gene. The CDR3 protein is CASRRGQSLSEQYF. In nucleotides, the CDR3 is TGTGCCAGCAGGCGCGGACAGTCTCTCAGCGAGCAGTACTTC.

The chain has TRBV7-8 and TRBJ1-3, with a tentative D call TRBD1 (5 bases). The CDR3 is 15 residues long. The germline V and J ends were trimmed by 6 bases and 0 bases, with 12 bases remaining between them. CDR1 is SGHVS, CDR2 FQNEAQ, per germline. The DNA of the CDR3 is TGTGCCAGCAGAGACCGACAGTCCTCTGGAAACACCATATATTTT. Protein product: CASRDRQSSGNTIYF.

The chain combines TRBV5-6 with TRBJ2-7; 9 positions match TRBD1. The CDR3 loop spans 16 amino acids. CDR1 SGHDT and CDR2 YYEEEE come from the germline V gene. After removal of 0 bases from V and 3 bases from J, the junction contained 7 bases not matched to a gene. The CDR3 DNA follows: TGTGCCAGCAGCTTGGTACAGGGGGCCAGTCGCTACGAGCAGTACTTC. Its translation: CASSLVQGASRYEQYF.

The chain is built from TRBV5-1 and TRBJ1-3; no clear D gene. V was trimmed by 0 bases and J by 0 bases, leaving 10 bases between them. CDR3 length: 16 amino acids. Looked up from germline, CDR1 is SGHRS and CDR2 is YFSETQ. The CDR3 sequence: CASSLDGGHSGNTIYF. The DNA for the CDR3 is TGCGCCAGCAGCTTGGACGGTGGGCACTCTGGAAACACCATATATTTT.

V gene TRBV6-4 combines with J gene TRBJ2-2, with 7 bases identical to TRBD2. CDR3 length: 15 amino acids. Germline V lookup: CDR1 MRHNA, CDR2 SNTAGT. The junction had 10 bases not matched to a gene; V was cut back by 6 bases and J by 6 bases. Here the CDR3 reads CASSNWTSRAGELFF. The DNA of the CDR3 is TGTGCCAGCAGCAACTGGACTAGTCGGGCCGGGGAGCTGTTTTTT.

The chain carries TRBV12-5 and TRBJ1-2, with D hard to call. V was pared by 3 bases and J by 7 bases, with 9 bases between. Germline CDR1 reads LGHNT; CDR2 reads FRNRAP. This CDR3 is 12 amino acids long. CDR3 in amino acids: CASGFTLGGYTF. The DNA of the CDR3 is TGTGCTAGTGGTTTCACCCTCGGTGGCTACACCTTC.

The chain carries TRBV11-3 and TRBJ2-7; the match to TRBD1 covers 7 bases. V dropped 6 bases and J dropped 7; count of bases not matched to a gene: 12. The CDR3 loop spans 14 amino acids. The V gene's germline CDR1 is SGHNT and CDR2 YENEEA. The CDR3 protein is CASSPRDSHEEQYF. CDR3 DNA sequence: TGTGCCAGCAGTCCTAGGGACAGCCATGAGGAGCAGTACTTC.